The 17 T cell receptor beta chains below were found in one sample sequenced in a study of breast tumors, draining lymph nodes, adjacent tissues. TCRdb independently ran MiXCR on the multiplex PCR reads; one entry per CDR3 protein. The sample contains about 150,000 distinct CDR3 sequences, under 25% of which appear only once. The lymph nodes were axillary draining lymph nodes from breast cancer patients. Source material: axillary lymph node tissue. The receptors stem from a female donor with breast cancer. Some clones in this sample may be carry-over from other donors' samples.

The table lists this clonotype with many counts. The rearrangement uses TRBV6-5 and TRBJ1-6; 8 bases align to TRBD1. The germline V gene has CDR1 MNHEY and CDR2 SVGAGI. V lost 6 bases, J lost 0 bases, and 4 bases stayed unmatched. The CDR3 spans 16 residues. The CDR3 DNA reads as TGTGCCAGCAGGACAGGGGAGTACTCCTATAATTCACCCCTCCACTTT. Translating it yields CASRTGEYSYNSPLHF.

Worth noting for this clonotype: Just one base apart from a much larger clone, this may be a read error. The CDR3 protein is CASSPQTDYTQQYF. The CDR3 coding sequence is TGTGCCAGCAGCCCCCAGACAGATTACACCCAGCAGTACTTC. V usage is TRBV6-6 and J usage is TRBJ2-7, with a tentative D call TRBD1 (5 bases). Germline V gene lookup returns CDR1 MNHNY and CDR2 SVGAGI (reference sequence). Trimming took off 6 bases at V and 8 bases at J, with 20 bases between the two ends. The CDR3 consists of 14 residues.

V usage is TRBV6-2 or TRBV6-3 and J usage is TRBJ1-5; D is undetermined. The ends were cut back, 6 bases at V and 3 bases at J, with 15 bases in the middle. The CDR3 covers 15 residues. CDR1 is MNHEY, CDR2 SVGEGT, per germline. This chain's CDR3 is CASREANGYNQPQHF. CDR3 nucleotides: TGTGCCAGCAGGGAGGCTAACGGGTACAATCAGCCCCAGCATTTT.

There are many counts of this clonotype. The V call is TRBV4-2, the J call TRBJ2-7, with D tentatively TRBD1 (5 bases). Trimming removed 4 bases from V and 0 bases from J, with 7 bases in between. The CDR3 runs to 13 residues. CDR1 LGHNA and CDR2 YNFKEQ come from the germline V gene. CDR3 residues: CASSRGDSYEQYF. As DNA, the CDR3 is TGTGCCAGCAGCCGGGGCGACTCCTACGAGCAGTACTTC.

The V and J genes are TRBV30 and TRBJ2-1; TRBD2 matches at 11 bases. The germline gives CDR1 GTSNPN, CDR2 SVGIG (reference sequence). CDR3 size: 14 residues. V trimming: 1 base; J trimming: 5 bases; junction bases outside the gene matches: 1. DNA for the CDR3: TGTGCCTGGAGTGGACTAGCGGGAAACAATGAGCAGTTCTTC. Its translation: CAWSGLAGNNEQFF.

In its sample, this clonotype was seen many times. The gene calls are TRBV20-1 and TRBJ2-5; D is uncertain. The V end was cut by 5 bases, the J end by 2 bases, with 21 bases between. The CDR3 has 16 residues. Looked up from germline, CDR1 is DFQATT and CDR2 is SNEGSKA (reference sequence). The chain's CDR3 is CSARFRTVIGQETQYF. The CDR3 region has the DNA TGCAGTGCTCGTTTCCGTACTGTGATTGGGCAAGAGACCCAGTACTTC.

This clonotype was seen repeatedly, ten times or more. This sequence joins TRBV6-1 and TRBJ1-6, with a weak D call TRBD1 (6 bases). This CDR3 comprises 14 residues. V was pared by 6 bases and J by 8 bases, with 14 bases between. Germline V gives CDR1 MNHNS, CDR2 SASEGT. This chain's CDR3 is CASSPTGRDSPLHF. The CDR3 DNA reads as TGTGCCAGCAGCCCGACAGGCAGGGATTCACCCCTCCACTTT.

The chain employs TRBV7-8 and TRBJ1-3, with a weak D call TRBD1 (5 bases). From germline, CDR1 is SGHVS and CDR2 FQNEAQ. This CDR3 comprises 17 residues. V shed 2 bases and J shed 2 bases, with 16 bases lying between them. The CDR3 DNA is TGTGCCAGCAGCTTAACGGGGCTATTAACCCCTGGAAACACCATATATTTT. This encodes CASSLTGLLTPGNTIYF. Supplemented by reference TRBV7-8 and TRBJ1-3, the full variable domain reads GAGVSQSPRYKVAKRGQDVALRCDPISGHVSLFWYQQALGQGPEFLTYFQNEAQLDKSGLPSDRFFAERPEGSVSTLKIQRTQQEDSAVYLCASSLTGLLTPGNTIYFGEGSWLTVV.

In this sample, this clonotype turned up many times. As DNA, the CDR3 is TGTGCCAGCAGGAGGGGACAGGGGTACGACGAGCAGTACTTC. It is translated as CASRRGQGYDEQYF. This chain connects TRBV2 to TRBJ2-7; 10 bases agree with TRBD1. V gave up 6 bases and J gave up 5 bases; unmatched junction bases: 7. This CDR3 has 14 amino acids. Germline CDR1 is SNHLY and CDR2 is FYNNEI.

This clonotype appeared many times. The chain combines TRBV11-2 with TRBJ2-5; D gene uncertain. This CDR3 comprises 14 residues. The V end lost 0 bases, the J end lost 0 bases, and 5 bases lay between the germline ends. Germline-derived CDR1 and CDR2 are SGHAT and FQNNGV. Written as DNA, the CDR3 is TGTGCCAGCAGCTTAGAAACGGACCAAGAGACCCAGTACTTC. It encodes CASSLETDQETQYF.

Many counts were recorded for this clonotype. The gene calls are TRBV29-1 and TRBJ2-3, with 9 bases identical to TRBD1. Germline trimming cut 7 bases from V and 5 bases from J; bases unmatched to any gene: 4. Germline CDR1 and CDR2: SQVTM and ANQGSEA. The CDR3 is 12 residues long. The CDR3 bases are TGCAGCGCCCCGACAGGGGGAGATACGCAGTATTTT. Residues: CSAPTGGDTQYF.

Many counts were recorded for this clonotype. This chain joins TRBV10-3 and TRBJ1-2; the D gene is possibly TRBD1 (6 bases). The ends were cut back, 9 bases at V and 4 bases at J, with 18 bases in the middle. The CDR3 consists of 14 residues. Germline CDR1 reads ENHRY; CDR2 reads SYGVKD. CDR3 nucleotide sequence: TGTGCCATGGCGACAGGTACAGATTCCTATGGCTACACCTTC. This translates into CAMATGTDSYGYTF.

This clonotype was counted ten times or more. This rearrangement joins TRBV11-3 to TRBJ2-3; the D is unclear. The CDR3 runs 11 residues. V was clipped by 6 bases and J by 4 bases, with 5 bases between them. Germline V gives CDR1 SGHNT, CDR2 YENEEA. CDR3 in DNA: TGTGCCAGCAGTTCCTCAGATACGCAGTATTTT. Its protein is CASSSSDTQYF.

This clonotype was seen a single time. Since a much larger clone is just one base distant, this may be a read error. The CDR3 DNA reads as TGTGCCAGTAGGAAGGGCAGAAACACAGATACGCAGCATTTT. Amino acids: CASRKGRNTDTQHF. The rearrangement links TRBV19 to TRBJ2-3, with D unclear. The DNA end is a closer match to TRBJ1-5, so the J assignment may be wrong. Germline V lookup: CDR1 LNHDA, CDR2 SQIVND (reference sequence). The CDR3 covers 14 residues.

The CDR3 coding sequence is TGTGCCAGCAGTGAATGGCAGGGGGCATCCTACGAGCAGTACTTC. This translates into CASSEWQGASYEQYF. This sequence joins TRBV25-1 and TRBJ2-7; 8 bases are shared with TRBD1. CDR1 and CDR2 from the germline V gene are MGHDK and SYGVNS. The CDR3 runs 15 residues. V shed 1 base and J 1 base; nucleotides not matched to a gene: 3.

The table lists this clonotype with many counts. The rearrangement uses TRBV7-2 and TRBJ2-3, with no clear D. From germline, CDR1 is SGHTA and CDR2 FQGNSA. The length of the CDR3 is 14 residues. Trimming shortened V by 2 bases and J by 3 bases, and 9 bases separated the two germline ends. CDR3 sequence (DNA): TGTGCCAGCAGCTTAAATCCAGCAACAGATACGCAGTATTTT. It is translated as CASSLNPATDTQYF.

The sample holds many counts of this clonotype. The chain joins TRBV27 to TRBJ2-2, with D uncertain. Per the germline V gene, CDR1 is MNHEY and CDR2 is SMNVEV (reference sequence). V lost 5 bases, J lost 5 bases, and 6 bases lay in between. This CDR3 spans 12 amino acids. CDR3: CASSPSTGELFF. CDR3 in DNA: TGTGCCAGCAGTCCCTCTACCGGGGAGCTGTTTTTT.